A single TCR beta chain is shown here with its context. This clonotype was seen a handful of times. Its antigen target is currently unknown. No much larger clonotype is one base removed from it; base qualities were not supplied. This entry comes from a study of post-analysis software for immune sequencing data (dated by TCRdb to between 2014 and 2017). Regarding the research as a whole: The recorded disease courses included relapsing-remitting, secondary progressive and progressive-relapsing multiple sclerosis, and some patients had no subtype annotation. The patient repertoires were compared against 11 previously published healthy control repertoires obtained from donors aged about 6 to 28 years. A subset of samples was prepared in parallel using single-end sample barcoding, then pooled and co-amplified after Illumina adapter ligation.

Libraries were constructed by PCR. The data were produced on an Illumina HiSeq 2500. Unique molecular identifiers were incorporated into TCR beta cDNA libraries to reduce PCR and sequencing biases. Approximately 500,000 cDNA molecules were obtained for every 1 to 10 million input T cells, so each molecule roughly corresponded to one T cell. The patient libraries were prepared and sequenced with the same protocol used for the earlier healthy control dataset. Within a given batch, samples were prepared together, multiplexed and sequenced on the same HiSeq lane. The study's own analysis went as follows. Raw barcoded reads were processed with MIGEC, and single-read molecular identifier groups were discarded before consensus assembly and CDR3 extraction. VDJtools was used for post-analysis of the clonotype tables, with diversity normalized by down-sampling every dataset to the smallest sample size. Repertoire overlap clustering matched CDR3 amino acid but not nucleotide sequences to correct batch-related cross-sample contamination. The public sequencing data were trimmed at Q25 with fastp and processed into clonotypes with MiXCR by TCRdb, which kept only in-frame beta chains. Duplicate CDR3 protein sequences are folded into a single record with the most common DNA and genes. These V and J calls rely on TCRdb rather than the paper's analysis. The sample table records around 700,000 distinct CDR3 sequences; approximately 60% of these occur just once. Roughly 10% of the sample is in the top ten clones.

Study-wide findings and limitations: Significantly higher frequencies in patients than in controls were found for five TRBV segments, including TRBV5-6, TRBV5-1 and TRBV20-1. The control group was slightly older than the multiple sclerosis patient group. Compared with controls, multiple sclerosis patients had significantly lower normalized Chao1 diversity, a finding suggesting substantial peripheral T-cell clonal expansion. Direct clustering with F measure revealed strong co-clustering of samples prepared in the same batch, which led to a batch-effect correction.

Including the terminal cysteine and phenylalanine, the CDR3 comprises 15 residues. The entry retains the CDR3 DNA only, 45 bases that are in frame from base 1. CDR1 LNHDA and CDR2 SQIVND are derived from the germline V gene (reference sequence). V is cut by 2 bases and J by 0 bases, and the space between the germline ends is 8 bases. TCR beta repertoires were profiled from peripheral blood of more than ten young patients with multiple sclerosis to demonstrate the VDJtools post-analysis software. The multiple sclerosis patients were children and adolescents between roughly 6 and 16 years of age. Here the chain combines TRBV19 and TRBJ1-5, with a tentative D gene TRBD1 over 5 matching bases. Sequences were obtained from blood. The TCR was taken from a girl aged 2-9 years with multiple sclerosis. The nucleotide sequence reads TGTGCCAGTAGTATACAAGGGGCTAGCAATCAGCCCCAGCATTTT. This gives the protein CASSIQGASNQPQHF.